This T cell receptor (beta chain) emerged from a study of a mutant IDH1 vaccine in newly diagnosed glioma. Study details: The study gave patients eight vaccinations in weeks 1, 3, 5, 7, 11, 15, 19, 23. Once 4-6 weeks had passed after radiotherapy alone, vaccination started, or it started with temozolomide cycles.

The V end lost 3 bases, the J end lost 0 bases, and 12 bases lay between the germline ends. The CDR3 runs to 17 residues. CDR1 and CDR2 (germline): SGHTA, FQGNSA. Overall study results and limits: Vaccination elicited immune responses in around 93% of patients.

The time point: week 11, during vaccination. Vaccinated patients received 300 ug of mutant IDH1 20-mer peptide per dose, with topical imiquimod. Points on this clone: The antigen remains unidentified.

Assay used: immunoSEQ multiplex PCR; TCRdb lists only in-frame clones, some missing. The data contain 55,000 or so clones, roughly nine tenths of them seen just once; the ten biggest clones take up around 2.4%. The J gene is TRBJ2-6, the V gene TRBV7-2; weak D call: TRBD1 (5 bases). The sequence was obtained from a man in his forties or fifties with glioma. The sequencing used PBMCs, collected from a glioma patient whose treatment included an IDH1 peptide vaccine. CDR3 sequence: CASSFRVHFSGANVLTF. The CDR3 region has the DNA TGTGCCAGCAGCTTCAGGGTGCATTTCTCTGGGGCCAACGTCCTGACTTTC.